Each of the 19 T cell receptor beta chains below was sequenced from the same sample in a study of T cells after yellow fever vaccination. TCRdb processed the 5' RACE reads anew with MiXCR; each CDR3 protein has one entry. The sample has more than 350,000 distinct CDR3 sequences, around a tenth seen once. The specimen was PBMCs, collected on the day of the first yellow fever vaccination. Every receptor here comes from a man aged 18 to 29 who received the YFV17D yellow fever vaccine.

This clonotype was seen more than once but under ten times. The J gene is TRBJ2-4, the V gene TRBV12-3 or TRBV12-4; no clear D. Between the trimmed V and J ends, which lost 2 bases and 0 bases, there was a span of 11 bases. The CDR3 consists of 16 residues. The CDR3 loop is CASSLSSVIAKNIQYF. The CDR3 region has the DNA TGTGCCAGCAGTTTAAGTTCCGTGATAGCCAAAAACATTCAGTACTTC.

This clonotype has a count of ten or more. The chain couples TRBV2 to TRBJ2-1; tentative D call: TRBD1 (6 bases). The CDR3 loop spans 12 amino acids. V was clipped by 11 bases and J by 9 bases, with 17 bases between them. CDR1 is SNHLY and CDR2 is FYNNEI in the germline V gene. DNA of the CDR3: TGTGCCGGCCGGCCCCAGGGGCCTGAGCAGTTCTTC. Translation: CAGRPQGPEQFF. Drawing the rest from reference TRBV2 and TRBJ2-1, the complete variable domain is EPEVTQTPSHQVTQMGQEVILRCVPISNHLYFYWYRQILGQKVEFLVSFYNNEISEKSEIFDDQFSVERPDGSNFTLKIRSTKLEDSAMYFCAGRPQGPEQFFGPGTRLTVL.

This clonotype was observed a few times. The chain uses TRBV7-9 and TRBJ2-5, with D perhaps TRBD2 (5 bases). Germline V gene data show CDR1 as SEHNR and CDR2 as FQNEAQ (reference sequence). The V end was cut by 4 bases, the J end by 1 base, with 10 bases between. The length of the CDR3 is 14 residues. The CDR3 spells CASSSLSGQETQYF. The CDR3 nucleotides are TGTGCCAGCAGCTCCCTAAGCGGCCAAGAGACCCAGTACTTC.

This clonotype was seen repeatedly, ten times or more. The chain joins TRBV4-1 to TRBJ1-2, with 9 bases matching TRBD1. There are 16 residues in the CDR3. The V gene end was trimmed by 3 bases and the J gene end by 3 bases; junction bases not matched to a gene: 8. The germline CDR1 and CDR2 sequences are MGHRA and YSYEKL. CDR3 in amino acids: CASSHRTGADDYGYTF. CDR3 nucleotides: TGCGCCAGCAGCCATAGGACAGGGGCGGATGACTATGGCTACACCTTC.

This clonotype was counted a few times. The gene calls are TRBV10-3 and TRBJ1-2; D remains ambiguous. This CDR3 contains 12 residues. With 6 bases removed from V and 0 bases from J, the gap between germline ends came to 5 bases. Germline CDR1 ENHRY, CDR2 SYGVKD. This CDR3 reads CAIREPNYGYTF. The DNA of the CDR3 is TGTGCCATCAGGGAACCTAACTATGGCTACACCTTC.

The chain couples TRBV15 to TRBJ2-7; 9 bases line up with TRBD1. The length of the CDR3 is 14 residues. Germline V lookup: CDR1 LNHNV, CDR2 YYDKDF (reference sequence). Unmatched junction bases numbered 7, after V lost 5 bases and J lost 5 bases. The CDR3 protein is CATSWDRAIHEQYV. CDR3 nucleotides: TGTGCCACCAGCTGGGACAGGGCGATTCACGAGCAGTACGTC.

This clonotype was observed a handful of times. CDR3 DNA sequence: TGTGCCAGCAGTGAAACAACAGCCTTTGAAAAACTGTTTTTT. Amino acids: CASSETTAFEKLFF. The chain joins TRBV2 to TRBJ1-4; no clear D. This CDR3 comprises 14 residues. Trimming took off 2 bases at V and 7 bases at J, with 11 bases between the two ends. Per germline, CDR1 SNHLY and CDR2 FYNNEI. The whole variable domain, remainder taken from reference TRBV2 and TRBJ1-4, is EPEVTQTPSHQVTQMGQEVILRCVPISNHLYFYWYRQILGQKVEFLVSFYNNEISEKSEIFDDQFSVERPDGSNFTLKIRSTKLEDSAMYFCASSETTAFEKLFFGSGTQLSVL.

This clonotype was seen repeatedly, ten times or more. This chain links TRBV5-1 with TRBJ2-1; 7 bases map to TRBD1. V lost 4 bases, J lost 1 base, and 5 bases stayed unmatched. The CDR3 spans 15 residues. From germline, CDR1 is SGHRS and CDR2 YFSETQ. This chain's CDR3 is CASSQGVLSYNEQFF. The CDR3 DNA sequence: TGCGCCAGCAGCCAGGGGGTACTATCCTACAATGAGCAGTTCTTC.

This chain uses TRBV18 with TRBJ1-1, with D maybe TRBD1 (6 bases). This CDR3 has 15 amino acids. Between the trimmed V and J ends, which lost 0 bases and 3 bases, there was a span of 11 bases. The germline V gene has CDR1 KGHSH and CDR2 LQKENI. The CDR3 protein is CASSPPGAWDTEAFF. In DNA form, the CDR3 reads TGTGCCAGCTCACCACCGGGGGCTTGGGACACTGAAGCTTTCTTT.

The rearrangement links TRBV7-3 to TRBJ2-7; no definite D call. Per germline, CDR1 SGHTA and CDR2 FQGTGA. The length of the CDR3 is 13 residues. V shed 2 bases and J shed 0 bases, with 5 bases lying between them. The CDR3 sequence is CASSLQPSYEQYF. CDR3 nucleotide sequence: TGTGCCAGCAGCTTACAACCCTCCTACGAGCAGTACTTC.

This clonotype was seen more than once but under ten times. The rearrangement links TRBV3-1 to TRBJ2-1; a weak D match, TRBD2 (5 bases). Germline V CDR1 and CDR2: LGHDT, YNNKEL (reference sequence). CDR3 length: 18 residues. Trimming left V 1 base short and J 7 bases short, with 23 bases between. The CDR3 spells CASSQAKDPMRLRNEQFF. The CDR3 DNA sequence: TGTGCCAGCAGCCAAGCTAAGGACCCCATGCGACTACGAAATGAGCAGTTCTTC.

This clonotype was picked up many times. The chain recombines TRBV6-2 or TRBV6-3 with TRBJ2-7; 11 bases agree with TRBD2. Looked up from germline, CDR1 is MNHEY and CDR2 is SVGEGT. Germline trimming cut 0 bases from V and 1 base from J; bases unmatched to any gene: 2. CDR3 length equals 16 residues. For the CDR3, the DNA is TGTGCCAGCAGTTACTCCACTAGCGGGGGATCCTACGAGCAGTACTTC. This encodes CASSYSTSGGSYEQYF.

Comments on this clonotype: Germline and junction disagree at one end, which may indicate a read error. CDR3 coding DNA: TGCGCCAGCACCTTGCTGGCCCCGGAGGACACTGAAGCTTTCTTT. It translates to CASTLLAPEDTEAFF. This chain connects TRBV5-1 to TRBJ1-1; D gene unclear. The CDR3 runs 15 residues. Germline V CDR1 and CDR2: SGHRS, YFSETQ.

This clonotype was detected only a few times. V usage is TRBV10-3 and J usage is TRBJ2-7; tentative D call: TRBD2 (5 bases). Trimming removed 10 bases from V and 3 bases from J, with 10 bases in between. Germline loops: CDR1 ENHRY, CDR2 SYGVKD. The CDR3 consists of 11 residues. This CDR3 is CATSRGYEQYV. The CDR3 coding sequence is TGTGCCACCTCCCGGGGCTACGAGCAGTACGTC.

V and J are TRBV7-8 and TRBJ1-2; D might be TRBD1 (6 bases). The CDR3 runs to 14 residues. The germline gives CDR1 SGHVS, CDR2 FQNEAQ. Trimming cost V 4 bases and J 5 bases, with 14 bases left between them. The CDR3 DNA reads as TGTGCCAGCAGCTCCCGGGGAGGGGGGTATGGCTACACCTTC. It specifies CASSSRGGGYGYTF.

The rearrangement links TRBV5-1 to TRBJ1-5; a weak D match, TRBD1 (6 bases). The germline V and J ends were trimmed by 0 bases and 6 bases, with 16 bases remaining between them. CDR3 length: 16 amino acids. CDR1 and CDR2 (germline): SGHRS, YFSETQ. For the CDR3, the DNA is TGCGCCAGCAGCTTGGGCGGAGGGGGACAAGGTCAGCCCCAGCATTTT. Encoded protein: CASSLGGGGQGQPQHF.

This clonotype was detected many times. This rearrangement joins TRBV12-3 or TRBV12-4 to TRBJ1-5; unclear D gene. V lost 0 bases to trimming and J lost 7 bases, with 16 bases between them. The CDR3 runs to 16 residues. CDR3 residues: CASSLAHGGIGQPQHF. The CDR3 DNA reads as TGTGCCAGCAGTTTAGCCCACGGAGGCATCGGACAGCCCCAGCATTTT.

In its sample, this clonotype was seen a few times. The chain recombines TRBV7-9 with TRBJ1-3, with a weak D call TRBD1 (5 bases). V lost 6 bases and J 7 bases, leaving 16 bases between the germline ends. Germline assignment: CDR1 SEHNR and CDR2 FQNEAQ (reference sequence). This CDR3 has 14 amino acids. CDR3 in DNA: TGTGCCAGCAGTTCTCCGGGGCCGGGGAACACCATATATTTT. Amino acids: CASSSPGPGNTIYF.

This clonotype was found a few times. This chain uses TRBV5-1 with TRBJ2-4, with 10 bases that match TRBD1. With 0 bases clipped from V and 9 bases from J, the junction kept 6 bases outside the gene matches. The CDR3 sequence is 15 residues long. CDR1 is SGHRS and CDR2 is YFSETQ in the germline V gene. CDR3 coding DNA: TGCGCCAGCAGCTTGGCTGACAGGGGGCAGGGCATTCAGTACTTC. It specifies CASSLADRGQGIQYF.